This is a list of T cell receptor beta chains from one sample in a study of blood T cell repertoires in COVID-19. Clones were read by immunoSEQ multiplex PCR, and TCRdb kept only the in-frame ones, dropping some. The sample lists 40,000 or so clones, around 84% occurring once. The sequenced sample was peripheral blood. Every receptor here comes from a man in his sixties with COVID-19, enrolled during active disease. Both conserved end residues are part of each CDR3. The order of the fields is D gene, clone size, J gene, V gene, CDR3 DNA, CDR3 protein. D genes are given only for firm matches. Not all rows give a size; the values are once, few, many and, for expanded clones, a class.

>TRBD1|medium-sized|TRBJ1-4|TRBV12-3/TRBV12-4
TGTGCCAGCCGACAGGGGGCGAAAGAAAAACTGTTTTTT
CASRQGAKEKLFF
>TRBD1|.|TRBJ2-1|TRBV7-6
TGTGCCAGCAGCGCCGCCGGGACAGGGGTAAATGAGCAGTTCTTC
CASSAAGTGVNEQFF
>TRBD2|once|TRBJ2-3|TRBV3-1/TRBV3-2
TGTGCCAGCAGCCAAGACCCCGCGGGAGGCACAGATACGCAGTATTTT
CASSQDPAGGTDTQYF
>.|.|TRBJ2-7|TRBV5-5
TGTGCCAGCAGCTTGCCCCTAACCTACGAGCAGTACTTC
CASSLPLTYEQYF
>.|.|TRBJ2-3|TRBV11-3
TGTGCCAGCAGCTTAGCCCCTAAGGATACGCAGTATTTT
CASSLAPKDTQYF
>.|.|TRBJ1-5|TRBV6-1
TGTGCCAGCAGTGATGTCCCCAGGAAGCCCCAGCATTTT
CASSDVPRKPQHF
>TRBD1|once|TRBJ2-7|TRBV18
TGTGCCAGCTCACCCGGGACAGGGAGGAAGCAGTACTTC
CASSPGTGRKQYF
>TRBD1|.|TRBJ1-5|TRBV28
TGTGCCATCACGGGACAGGGCGGGAATCAGCCCCAGCATTTT
CAITGQGGNQPQHF
>.|few|TRBJ2-7|TRBV11-2
TGTGCCAGCAGCTTACTTTCGGGGAAGTCCTACGAGCAGTACTTC
CASSLLSGKSYEQYF
>.|.|TRBJ2-3|TRBV7-9
TGTGCCAGCAGCTTAGACGGGAGCACAGATACGCAGTATTTT
CASSLDGSTDTQYF
>.|.|TRBJ2-5|TRBV9
TGTGCCAGCAGCGTAGAGGCTAGCAGCCAACTCAAGGAGACCCAGTACTTC
CASSVEASSQLKETQYF
>.|once|TRBJ2-7|TRBV12-5
TGTGCTAGTGGTTACAGAAGCCGGGCCCCCCCTGAGGGCGAGCAGTACTTC
CASGYRSRAPPEGEQYF
>TRBD1|once|TRBJ2-1|TRBV5-1
TGCGCCAGCAGCTTGAGGGACAGGGGCACTTACAATGAGCAGTTCTTC
CASSLRDRGTYNEQFF
>.|.|TRBJ1-5|TRBV6-2/TRBV6-3
TGTGCCAGCAGTTATGGATCAGGTAACAATCAGCCCCAGCATTTT
CASSYGSGNNQPQHF
>.|.|TRBJ1-5|TRBV4-1
TGCGCCAGCAGCCAAGATTACACCCCTAAGTTACAGGCCCAGCATTTT
CASSQDYTPKLQAQHF
>.|.|TRBJ2-7|TRBV5-6
TGTGCCAGCAGCTTGGGTGCGGGGTCGGAGCAGTACTTC
CASSLGAGSEQYF
>.|.|TRBJ2-3|TRBV21-1
TGTGCCAGCAGCAAAGCGGGGCAGGGGGTAACTGATACGCAGTATTTT
CASSKAGQGVTDTQYF
>.|.|TRBJ1-1|TRBV25-1
TGTGCCAGCAGTGAATCTCGGGGGAGAAACTCTGAAGCTTTCTTT
CASSESRGRNSEAFF
>.|.|TRBJ2-1|TRBV7-3
TGTGCCAGCAGCCAAAGCGGGCGCTCCTACAATGAGCAGTTCTTC
CASSQSGRSYNEQFF
>.|.|TRBJ1-2|TRBV4-2
TGTGCCAGCAGCCCAAGCACGTACAGGGATTATGGCTACACCTTC
CASSPSTYRDYGYTF
>TRBD1|.|TRBJ2-3|TRBV10-3
TGTGCCACTTCACCCGGGACAGGGGGCACAGATACGCAGTATTTT
CATSPGTGGTDTQYF
>TRBD1|.|TRBJ1-2|TRBV5-4
TGTGCCAGCAGGGTACAGGGGCTGAAGTATGGCTACACCTTC
CASRVQGLKYGYTF
>.|.|TRBJ2-3|TRBV14
TGTGCCAGCAGCCAACGGAGCATCCTCACAGATACGCAGTATTTT
CASSQRSILTDTQYF
>TRBD1|few|TRBJ2-7|TRBV4-1
TGCGCCAGCAGTCTACGGACAGGCGAGCAGTACTTC
CASSLRTGEQYF
>.|.|TRBJ1-2|TRBV9
TGTGCCAGCAGCACCCACCCCCGGGACACTTATAACTATGGCTACACCTTC
CASSTHPRDTYNYGYTF
>TRBD1|once|TRBJ2-7|TRBV11-3
TGTGCCAGCAGGGACAGGGAGCAGGGGTCCTACGAGCAGTACTTC
CASRDREQGSYEQYF
>.|once|TRBJ1-4|TRBV6-5
TGTGCCAGCAGTTCCCTCGCGTTAGGAGAAGAAAAACTGTTTTTT
CASSSLALGEEKLFF
>.|few|TRBJ2-1|TRBV27
TGTGCCAGCAGTACGGGACTTGCCCATGAGCAGTTCTTC
CASSTGLAHEQFF
>TRBD2|once|TRBJ2-5|TRBV29-1
TGCAGCGTTGATGGGGGACAGGTTCTACTAGCGGGACAAGAGACCCAGTACTTC
CSVDGGQVLLAGQETQYF
>TRBD1|.|TRBJ1-2|TRBV2
TGTGCCAGCAGTCCTAGACAGGGATACCATGGCTACACCTTC
CASSPRQGYHGYTF
>.|.|TRBJ2-1|TRBV18
TGTGCCAGCTCACCAGCACAGGGGACTAGCTCCTACAATGAGCAGTTCTTC
CASSPAQGTSSYNEQFF
>.|.|TRBJ2-7|TRBV7-2
TGTGCCAGCAGCTTAGCGTATGGCTTGATGGACGAGCAGTACTTC
CASSLAYGLMDEQYF
>.|.|TRBJ2-2|TRBV5-1
TGCGCCAGCAGCCCGGGGGAAAACACCGGGGAGCTGTTTTTT
CASSPGENTGELFF
>.|.|TRBJ2-1|TRBV7-9
TGTGCCAGCAGCCCCGGCTTCCACGGGGACTCCTCCAGCTGGGGTGAGCAGTTCTTC
CASSPGFHGDSSSWGEQFF
>.|.|TRBJ1-2|TRBV7-9
TGTGCCAGCAGCCAAAGAGCTAACTATGGCTACACCTTC
CASSQRANYGYTF
>TRBD1|.|TRBJ1-2|TRBV30
TGTGCCTGGGGTCCCTCGGACAGGCCGCTGGGCTACACCTTC
CAWGPSDRPLGYTF
>.|.|TRBJ1-1|TRBV5-1
TGCGCCAGCAGCTTAACATTCGCTACTGAAGCTTTCTTT
CASSLTFATEAFF
>.|.|TRBJ1-6|TRBV4-3
TGCGCCAGCAGCCAAGTGGGGGCTCAGGATTCACCCCTCCACTTT
CASSQVGAQDSPLHF
>.|.|TRBJ1-1|TRBV28
TGTGCCAGCAGCCCGACAGGTCGGAGCACTGAAGCTTTCTTT
CASSPTGRSTEAFF
>TRBD1|.|TRBJ1-3|TRBV4-3
TGCGCCAGCAGCCAAGCCCCCACAGGGGTTGGAAACACCATATATTTT
CASSQAPTGVGNTIYF
>.|.|TRBJ2-7|TRBV7-2
TGTGCCAGCAGCCAGGAGGCCGTCTACGAGCAGTACTTC
CASSQEAVYEQYF
>TRBD1|.|TRBJ1-2|TRBV7-9
TGTGCCAGCAGCTTACTCCACAGGGGATATGGCTACACCTTC
CASSLLHRGYGYTF
>TRBD2|.|TRBJ2-1|TRBV29-1
TGCAGCGGAGGGGTAGCGGGAGGGCCCCGGGAGCAGTTCTTC
CSGGVAGGPREQFF
>.|.|TRBJ2-1|TRBV19
TGTGCCAGTACCTCACGAGGGAGGAGCTCCTACAATGAGCAGTTCTTC
CASTSRGRSSYNEQFF
>.|.|TRBJ1-2|TRBV11-2
TGTGCCAGCAGCTTAGAGGCATCGAACTATGGCTACACCTTC
CASSLEASNYGYTF
>.|once|TRBJ1-5|TRBV6-5
TGTGCCAGCAGTTACGTAACAGGGACGAGCAATCAGCCCCAGCATTTT
CASSYVTGTSNQPQHF
>TRBD2|.|TRBJ2-1|TRBV18
TGTGCCAGCTCACCAAGGGAAACTAGCGGATACAATGAGCAGTTCTTC
CASSPRETSGYNEQFF
>TRBD1|.|TRBJ1-1|TRBV19
TGTGCCAGTAGGACAGGGGGAAGTAACACTGAAGCTTTCTTT
CASRTGGSNTEAFF
>TRBD1|.|TRBJ2-7|TRBV7-2
TGTGCCAGCAGCTTAACGCAAAATCAGGGGGCGAATGCCTACGAGCAGTACTTC
CASSLTQNQGANAYEQYF